A single sample gave rise to the 31 T cell receptor beta chains below, sequenced in a study of T cell repertoires in cytomegalovirus infection. TCRdb re-analysed the reads in MiXCR, keeping a single row per CDR3 protein. The table has about 330,000 distinct CDR3 sequences, over 7.5% seen once. The sequenced sample consisted of PBMCs. The receptor set was obtained from a human donor in good health (CMV status not recorded). Some clones in this sample may be carry-over from other donors' samples.

This clonotype was found a few times. This chain connects TRBV11-2 to TRBJ1-1, with 9 positions matching TRBD1. The CDR3 covers 14 residues. With V trimmed by 4 bases and J by 9 bases, 9 bases remained unmatched. Germline lookup yields CDR1 SGHAT and CDR2 FQNNGV. The CDR3 coding sequence is TGTGCCAGCAGCTCGGGACAGGGAGGTTTACAAGCTTTCTTT. Translation gives CASSSGQGGLQAFF.

In its sample, this clonotype was seen a few times. CDR3 sequence: CASSTTGGGNSPLHF. The CDR3 coding sequence is TGTGCCAGCAGTACTACAGGGGGCGGGAATTCACCCCTCCACTTT. This chain connects TRBV12-3 or TRBV12-4 to TRBJ1-6, with TRBD1 identical over 9 bases. Trimming at V came to 5 bases and at J to 7 bases, leaving 6 bases not matched to a gene. The CDR3 has 15 residues.

This chain connects TRBV12-3 or TRBV12-4 to TRBJ2-1; 11 positions match TRBD2. The length of the CDR3 is 17 residues. The ends lost 3 bases at V and 5 bases at J; junction bases unmatched: 9. CDR3 nucleotides: TGTGCCAGCAGTTTCCGAACTAGCGGGAGTATACACAATGAGCAGTTCTTC. Translation gives CASSFRTSGSIHNEQFF.

This clonotype came up a few times. This chain uses TRBV28 with TRBJ1-2; 8 bases agree with TRBD1. Germline CDR1 MDHEN, CDR2 SYDVKM. J lost 1 base, V lost 2 bases, and 6 bases had no gene match. This CDR3 has 16 residues. The CDR3 here is CASSLTGTGHNYGYTF. The CDR3, as DNA: TGTGCCAGCAGTTTAACCGGGACAGGCCATAACTATGGCTACACCTTC.

There are a few counts of this clonotype. V gene TRBV6-2 or TRBV6-3 combines with J gene TRBJ2-6, with 7 bases that match TRBD2. Germline V CDR1 and CDR2: MNHEY, SVGEGT. The CDR3 extends over 15 amino acids. Losses at the gene ends were 6 bases for V and 2 bases for J; bases not matched to a gene: 4. The CDR3 protein is CASSFRGAGANVLTF. For the CDR3, the DNA is TGTGCCAGCAGCTTCCGGGGGGCTGGGGCCAACGTCCTGACTTTC.

The sample holds a few counts of this clonotype. The CDR3 sequence is CASSSRDSSYEKLFF. CDR3 nucleotides: TGTGCCAGCAGCAGCAGGGACAGCAGTTACGAAAAACTGTTTTTT. The chain carries TRBV7-9 and TRBJ1-4, with 7 bases identical to TRBD1. The CDR3 runs 15 residues. The trim removed 5 bases at V and 8 bases at J, leaving 11 bases unmatched. Germline CDR1 is SEHNR and CDR2 is FQNEAQ (reference sequence).

This clonotype was seen many times. The chain employs TRBV7-2 and TRBJ2-3, with D unclear. CDR1 is SGHTA and CDR2 is FQGNSA in the germline V gene. Trimming cost V 4 bases and J 2 bases, with 7 bases left between them. The CDR3 is 13 amino acids. This CDR3 is CASSSPFTDTQYF. The CDR3 region has the DNA TGTGCCAGCAGCTCTCCATTCACAGATACGCAGTATTTT.

This clonotype has ten or more counts. The V call is TRBV7-8, the J call TRBJ2-3, with TRBD2 matching 10 bases. J was trimmed by 5 bases and V by 5 bases; bases with no gene match: 13. The CDR3 spans 17 residues. From germline, CDR1 is SGHVS and CDR2 FQNEAQ. The DNA for the CDR3 is TGTGCCAGCAGCCCAAACGGACTAGCGGTCCTAGGAGATACGCAGTATTTT. As protein: CASSPNGLAVLGDTQYF.

This sequence joins TRBV20-1 and TRBJ2-5; 7 bases are a match to TRBD1. The CDR3 spans 15 residues. Germline V lookup: CDR1 DFQATT, CDR2 SNEGSKA (reference sequence). The V gene end was trimmed by 1 base and the J gene end by 5 bases; junction bases not matched to a gene: 10. The CDR3 reads CSARAPKGALETQYF. CDR3 bases: TGCAGTGCTAGAGCTCCTAAGGGGGCCCTGGAGACCCAGTACTTC.

This clonotype has just a few counts. This chain links TRBV6-2 or TRBV6-3 with TRBJ1-5, with D maybe TRBD1 (6 bases). The CDR3 runs 13 residues. The V gene lost 7 bases and the J gene lost 2 bases, with 9 bases spanning the gap. The germline V gene encodes CDR1 MNHEY and CDR2 SVGEGT. CDR3 coding DNA: TGTGCCAGCATCTCAGGGGGCAATCAGCCCCAGCATTTT. Its translation is CASISGGNQPQHF.

Many counts were recorded for this clonotype. The chain's CDR3 is CASSLNYPYEQYF. CDR3 sequence (DNA): TGTGCCAGCAGCTTAAACTACCCCTACGAGCAGTACTTC. The chain employs TRBV11-1 and TRBJ2-7; D is unclear. The V and J ends lost 2 bases and 2 bases respectively, with 7 bases between them. The CDR3 spans 13 residues. CDR1 and CDR2 from the germline V gene are SGHAT and FQDESV (reference sequence).

This clonotype was seen more than once but under ten times. The V call is TRBV2, the J call TRBJ2-5; unclear D gene. CDR1 SNHLY and CDR2 FYNNEI come from the germline V gene. The CDR3 extends over 12 amino acids. V dropped 8 bases and J dropped 5 bases, with 12 bases sitting between them. The CDR3 region has the DNA TGTGCCAGCCCCGGACCTAGGGAGACCCAGTACTTC. Protein sequence: CASPGPRETQYF. The entire variable domain, with the rest obtained from reference TRBV2 and TRBJ2-5, is as follows: EPEVTQTPSHQVTQMGQEVILRCVPISNHLYFYWYRQILGQKVEFLVSFYNNEISEKSEIFDDQFSVERPDGSNFTLKIRSTKLEDSAMYFCASPGPRETQYFGPGTRLLVL.

The chain recombines TRBV12-3 or TRBV12-4 with TRBJ2-7; 7 nucleotides match TRBD1. The V gene end was trimmed by 1 base and the J gene end by 2 bases; junction bases not matched to a gene: 5. This CDR3 spans 15 amino acids. The CDR3 nucleotides read TGTGCCAGCAGTTTAGGTGTGGGACAGACCTACGAGCAGTACTTC. Protein sequence: CASSLGVGQTYEQYF.

This clonotype was seen a few times. This chain links TRBV20-1 with TRBJ2-5, with D uncertain. This CDR3 is built from 11 residues. CDR1 is DFQATT and CDR2 is SNEGSKA in the germline V gene (reference sequence). V was trimmed by 2 bases and J by 2 bases, leaving 3 bases between them. CDR3 bases: TGCAGTGCTAGACCTCAAGAGACCCAGTACTTC. Its translation: CSARPQETQYF.

This clonotype was detected many times. This chain joins TRBV7-2 and TRBJ1-2, with D unresolved. Trimming left V 2 bases short and J 0 bases short, with 13 bases between. The CDR3 runs to 16 residues. CDR1 SGHTA and CDR2 FQGNSA come from the germline V gene. The CDR3 is CASSLNSGRTNYGYTF. Here the CDR3 DNA reads TGTGCCAGCAGCTTAAATTCGGGCAGGACTAACTATGGCTACACCTTC.

This clonotype occurred many times. V usage is TRBV20-1 and J usage is TRBJ1-5, with TRBD1 matching 7 bases. Germline lookup yields CDR1 DFQATT and CDR2 SNEGSKA (reference sequence). The CDR3 covers 16 residues. The V segment lost 4 bases and the J segment 3 bases; nucleotides outside the gene matches: 12. The DNA for the CDR3 is TGCAGTGCTAAGAGCACCGGGACAGCTTCCAATCAGCCCCAGCATTTT. The encoded protein is CSAKSTGTASNQPQHF.

The rearrangement uses TRBV3-1 and TRBJ2-2, with D perhaps matching TRBD1 or TRBD2 (5 bases each). CDR1 and CDR2 from the germline V gene are LGHDT and YNNKEL (reference sequence). The CDR3 extends over 16 amino acids. V was cut by 0 bases and J by 0 bases, with 8 bases left in between. CDR3 sequence reads: CASSQEGTTNTGELFF. The CDR3 region has the DNA TGTGCCAGCAGCCAAGAAGGGACCACGAACACCGGGGAGCTGTTTTTT.

The rearrangement links TRBV7-2 to TRBJ1-1; no clear D gene. CDR3 length equals 14 residues. Trimming removed 5 bases at V and 2 bases at J, with 12 bases between. CDR1 and CDR2 (germline): SGHTA, FQGNSA. Written as DNA, the CDR3 is TGTGCCAGCAGCCCACCGGGCTTTAACACTGAAGCTTTCTTT. Amino acid sequence: CASSPPGFNTEAFF.

This clonotype was observed a handful of times. The genes are TRBV7-9 and TRBJ2-7, with TRBD2 as a possible D gene (6 bases). V lost 5 bases, J lost 4 bases, and 21 bases lay in between. The CDR3 is 16 residues long. CDR1 and CDR2 (germline): SEHNR, FQNEAQ (reference sequence). CDR3 sequence reads: CASSRRDSNPLYEQYF. CDR3 coding DNA: TGTGCCAGCAGCCGCCGGGACTCAAACCCACTATACGAGCAGTACTTC.

This clonotype occurred many times. The chain is built from TRBV7-2 and TRBJ2-4; TRBD2 might be the D (5 bases). The CDR3 covers 14 residues. V was cut by 3 bases and J by 3 bases, with 9 bases left in between. CDR1 and CDR2 (germline): SGHTA, FQGNSA. Written as DNA, the CDR3 is TGTGCCAGCAGCTTTCGGGAAGGCAAAAACATTCAGTACTTC. Its protein is CASSFREGKNIQYF.

This clonotype was seen at least ten times. CDR3 sequence (DNA): TGTGCCAGCAGTTCGGCGGGGGGGGCCAAAAACATTCAGTACTTC. It translates to CASSSAGGAKNIQYF. This rearrangement joins TRBV28 to TRBJ2-4; 9 bases map to TRBD2. The CDR3 runs 15 residues. Germline V lookup: CDR1 MDHEN, CDR2 SYDVKM. With 4 bases clipped from V and 1 base from J, the junction kept 2 bases outside the gene matches.

In its sample, this clonotype was seen many times. CDR3 in DNA: TGTGCCAGTCGACAGGGACTTGCAACTAATGAAAAACTGTTTTTT. It encodes CASRQGLATNEKLFF. The chain employs TRBV27 and TRBJ1-4, with 7 bases fitting TRBD1. CDR1 MNHEY and CDR2 SMNVEV come from the germline V gene (reference sequence). CDR3 length equals 15 residues. Trimming at V came to 9 bases and at J to 0 bases, leaving 7 bases not matched to a gene.

This clonotype was found many times. The chain has TRBV7-2 and TRBJ2-2; TRBD1 aligns across 7 bases. The germline gives CDR1 SGHTA, CDR2 FQGNSA. This CDR3 comprises 17 residues. The V segment lost 2 bases and the J segment 4 bases; nucleotides outside the gene matches: 10. As DNA, the CDR3 is TGTGCCAGCAGCTTAATATACAGGGGAGCAGCCACCGGGGAGCTGTTTTTT. Translating it yields CASSLIYRGAATGELFF.

The chain uses TRBV7-9 and TRBJ2-5; 11 positions agree with TRBD1. The V gene's germline CDR1 is SEHNR and CDR2 FQNEAQ (reference sequence). The CDR3 totals 15 residues. Trimming removed 5 bases from V and 5 bases from J; junction bases left unmatched: 7. In DNA form, the CDR3 reads TGTGCCAGCAGCGAACGGACAGGGGGCGGTGAGACCCAGTACTTC. Amino acid sequence: CASSERTGGGETQYF.

This clonotype was observed at least ten times. V and J are TRBV7-2 and TRBJ1-5; 10 bases align to TRBD1. The V gene's germline CDR1 is SGHTA and CDR2 FQGNSA. The CDR3 has 15 amino acids. Trimming cost V 5 bases and J 1 base; bases outside gene matches: 2. CDR3 in DNA: TGTGCCAGCAGCCGGGACAGGGGAAGCAATCAGCCCCAGCATTTT. It encodes CASSRDRGSNQPQHF.

V is TRBV11-2 and J is TRBJ2-2, with D hard to call. V lost 4 bases to trimming and J lost 1 base, with 13 bases between them. The V gene's germline CDR1 is SGHAT and CDR2 FQNNGV. The CDR3 contains 16 residues. As DNA, the CDR3 is TGTGCCAGCAGCTCCCGTAATGTAGTGAACACCGGGGAGCTGTTTTTT. Translated: CASSSRNVVNTGELFF.

The chain has TRBV12-3 or TRBV12-4 and TRBJ2-1, with TRBD1 matching over 8 bases. V lost 4 bases, J lost 8 bases, and 7 bases stayed unmatched. CDR3 length: 14 amino acids. Here the CDR3 DNA reads TGTGCCAGCAGTTACGGAACAGGGGGTTATGAGCAGTTCTTC. This gives the protein CASSYGTGGYEQFF.

This clonotype has a count of ten or more. The chain is built from TRBV7-2 and TRBJ2-5; maybe TRBD1 (6 bases). Per the germline V gene, CDR1 is SGHTA and CDR2 is FQGNSA. This CDR3 is built from 14 residues. V was trimmed by 8 bases and J by 2 bases, leaving 15 bases between them. CDR3 bases: TGTGCCAGCCTGAAAAACAGGGCGCAAGAGACCCAGTACTTC. Its protein product is CASLKNRAQETQYF.

This clonotype appeared many times. The rearrangement links TRBV7-2 to TRBJ2-1; the match to TRBD2 covers 9 bases. Germline V gene data show CDR1 as SGHTA and CDR2 as FQGNSA. The CDR3 runs to 15 residues. J gave up 8 bases and V 6 bases, and 11 bases lay outside the gene matches. CDR3 sequence: CASRRGTSSGYEQFF. For the CDR3, the DNA is TGTGCCAGCAGGAGAGGGACTAGCAGCGGATATGAGCAGTTCTTC.

This clonotype was recorded many times. This chain joins TRBV7-8 and TRBJ1-5; D ambiguous. There are 18 residues in the CDR3. Germline-derived CDR1 and CDR2 are SGHVS and FQNEAQ. V was cut by 1 base and J by 2 bases, with 18 bases left in between. The DNA of the CDR3 is TGTGCCAGCAGCTTAGGCAGGCTCACGGGTGCCGGCAATCAGCCCCAGCATTTT. Amino acid sequence: CASSLGRLTGAGNQPQHF.

This clonotype was detected only a few times. The chain has TRBV11-3 and TRBJ2-3, with 7 bases lining up with TRBD2. V gave up 3 bases and J gave up 15 bases; unmatched junction bases: 9. The CDR3 runs 12 residues. CDR1 and CDR2 (germline): SGHNT, YENEEA. The CDR3 spells CASSFWEGTIYF. As DNA, the CDR3 is TGTGCCAGCAGCTTTTGGGAGGGGACGATTTATTTT.